The TCR beta chain under discussion was sequenced for a study of beta chain features in type 1 diabetes. All of the isolated RNA was reverse transcribed, so expressed TCRB transcripts were sequenced. Generated by immunoSEQ multiplex PCR, the TCRdb table keeps only in-frame clones and is missing some. The data contain 200,000 to 250,000 clones, about 11% of them seen just once; the ten biggest clones take up 1% to 1.5%. CDR1 is MDHEN and CDR2 is SYDVKM in the germline V gene. There are 12 residues in the CDR3. V shed 9 bases and J shed 1 base, with 7 bases lying between them. This sequence originates from a man between 18 and 35 years old in good health. This chain connects TRBV28 to TRBJ1-3; D unresolved. Material for sequencing was central memory CD4+ T cells from blood. The CDR3 region has the DNA TGTGCCAGTACGGATTCTGGAAACACCATATATTTT. It codes for CASTDSGNTIYF.